The 6 T cell receptor beta chains below were found in one sample sequenced in a study of T cell repertoires in cytomegalovirus infection. Each CDR3 protein is one row after TCRdb ran MiXCR on the reads. The sample yields about 330,000 distinct CDR3 sequences, 8% to 9.5% seen once. What was sequenced was PBMCs. Receptors were obtained from a human donor in good health (CMV status not recorded). Some clones in this sample may be carry-over from other donors' samples.

The chain carries TRBV2 and TRBJ2-7, with a tentative D call TRBD1 (5 bases). This CDR3 comprises 15 residues. V was cut by 6 bases and J by 1 base, with 16 bases left in between. Germline-derived CDR1 and CDR2 are SNHLY and FYNNEI. CDR3 protein: CASRKTTVSSYEQYF. The CDR3 coding sequence is TGTGCCAGCAGAAAGACGACAGTATCGTCCTACGAGCAGTACTTC.

This clonotype was detected a few times. The V and J genes are TRBV6-1 and TRBJ1-4; a weak D match, TRBD1 (5 bases). Looked up from germline, CDR1 is MNHNS and CDR2 is SASEGT. V lost 3 bases and J lost 12, with 14 bases in between. This CDR3 has 13 residues. The CDR3 loop is CASSDRRRDELFF. For the CDR3, the DNA is TGTGCCAGCAGTGATCGTCGCAGGGATGAACTGTTTTTT.

In this sample, this clonotype turned up a few times. V usage is TRBV12-5 and J usage is TRBJ1-1; no firm D call. Per the germline V gene, CDR1 is LGHNT and CDR2 is FRNRAP. The CDR3 covers 14 residues. Trimming stripped 1 base from V and 2 bases from J, with 8 bases between. The CDR3 here is CASGLAPSNTEAFF. The CDR3 nucleotides read TGTGCTAGTGGTTTGGCGCCCTCTAACACTGAAGCTTTCTTT.

This clonotype was observed a handful of times. The rearrangement uses TRBV5-4 and TRBJ1-2; 7 positions match TRBD1. With V trimmed by 4 bases and J by 8 bases, 5 bases remained unmatched. CDR3 length equals 12 residues. Germline lookup yields CDR1 SGHNT and CDR2 YYREEE (reference sequence). CDR3 amino acids: CASSRTGEGYTF. Here the CDR3 DNA reads TGTGCCAGCAGCAGAACAGGGGAGGGCTACACCTTC.

The V gene is TRBV27, the J gene TRBJ2-7, with D perhaps matching TRBD2 (7 bases). CDR3 length equals 14 residues. Per the germline V gene, CDR1 is MNHEY and CDR2 is SMNVEV (reference sequence). V was pared by 7 bases and J by 2 bases, with 15 bases between. This CDR3 reads CASTPGGRTYEQYF. The DNA for the CDR3 is TGTGCCAGCACCCCCGGGGGGCGTACCTACGAGCAGTACTTC.

This clonotype appeared a few times. The rearrangement joins TRBV6-5 to TRBJ2-1; TRBD1 matches at 10 bases. J was trimmed by 3 bases and V by 5 bases; bases with no gene match: 4. This CDR3 region has 15 residues. From germline, CDR1 is MNHEY and CDR2 SVGAGI. The CDR3 DNA reads as TGTGCCAGCAGTCCCGGGACAGGGGACTACAATGAGCAGTTCTTC. Protein sequence: CASSPGTGDYNEQFF.